These 8 T cell receptor beta chains came from one sample sequenced in a study of T cells after yellow fever vaccination. TCRdb fed the 5' RACE reads into MiXCR, producing one record per CDR3 protein. The data hold 50,000 or so distinct CDR3 sequences, with approximately 7% observed a single time. The source was CD8+ T cells not binding an NS4B(214-222) dextramer, sorted from PBMCs, collected about 41 days after the first yellow fever vaccination. Receptors originate from a man younger than 35 who received the YFV17D yellow fever vaccine.

This chain links TRBV19 with TRBJ1-2; D remains unclear. The ends were cut back, 7 bases at V and 3 bases at J, with 15 bases in the middle. This CDR3 contains 14 residues. Germline values: CDR1 LNHDA, CDR2 SQIVND (reference sequence). The CDR3 DNA reads TGTGCCAGTACCAAAGGAGGGAGCGACTATGGCTACACCTTC. It specifies CASTKGGSDYGYTF.

This clonotype was found a few times. The gene calls are TRBV4-3 and TRBJ2-1; D remains ambiguous. Looked up from germline, CDR1 is LGHNA and CDR2 is YSLEER. This CDR3 contains 14 residues. Trimming shortened V by 0 bases and J by 9 bases, and 12 bases separated the two germline ends. CDR3 nucleotide sequence: TGCGCCAGCAGCCAAGACATCCCCGCACCTGAGCAGTTCTTC. It encodes CASSQDIPAPEQFF.

This clonotype was counted ten times or more. The V and J genes are TRBV4-1 and TRBJ2-1; unclear D gene. This CDR3 is built from 14 residues. V was clipped by 1 base and J by 10 bases, with 14 bases between them. Germline V CDR1 and CDR2: MGHRA, YSYEKL. Here the CDR3 DNA reads TGCGCCAGCAGCCAAGGCCCCGGCAGGTTCGAGCAGTTCTTC. This encodes CASSQGPGRFEQFF.

Details on this clonotype: At one end, the junction sequence differs from germline, possibly due to a read error. In nucleotides, the CDR3 is TGTACCAGCAGCTTGGTGGCAGAAGCTTTCTTT. This encodes CTSSLVAEAFF. V and J are TRBV7-9 and TRBJ1-1, with D hard to call. The CDR3 runs to 11 residues. Germline V gene lookup returns CDR1 SEHNR and CDR2 FQNEAQ (reference sequence).

The chain carries TRBV27 and TRBJ2-1, with D unresolved. CDR3 length equals 13 residues. Trimming took off 3 bases at V and 8 bases at J, with 11 bases between the two ends. Germline lookup yields CDR1 MNHEY and CDR2 SMNVEV (reference sequence). CDR3 bases: TGTGCCAGCAGTTTCTCGTTTCGCGATGAGCAGTTCTTC. Encoded protein: CASSFSFRDEQFF.

This clonotype was detected many times. V is TRBV2 and J is TRBJ2-7, with D tentatively TRBD1 (6 bases). Germline-derived CDR1 and CDR2 are SNHLY and FYNNEI. Trimming removed 2 bases from V and 3 bases from J, with 11 bases in between. This CDR3 is 14 amino acids long. DNA of the CDR3: TGTGCCAGCAGTGAAAAGGCAGGGGTCTACGAGCAGTACGTC. Translating gives CASSEKAGVYEQYV.

At least ten counts were recorded for this clonotype. The chain links TRBV27 to TRBJ2-7; 7 bases map to TRBD1. J gave up 4 bases and V 3 bases, and 6 bases lay outside the gene matches. The length of the CDR3 is 14 residues. Germline CDR1 and CDR2: MNHEY and SMNVEV (reference sequence). This chain's CDR3 is CASSFQGVMYEQYF. The CDR3 DNA reads as TGTGCCAGCAGTTTTCAGGGGGTTATGTACGAGCAGTACTTC.

This clonotype appeared a few times. The chain uses TRBV7-9 and TRBJ2-3, with TRBD2 matching 10 bases. V lost 7 bases, J lost 4 bases, and 11 bases stayed unmatched. The CDR3 sequence is 16 residues long. Germline V lookup: CDR1 SEHNR, CDR2 FQNEAQ (reference sequence). The CDR3 loop reads CASIEVSGGASDTQYF. CDR3 sequence (DNA): TGTGCCAGCATCGAAGTCAGCGGGGGGGCATCAGATACGCAGTATTTT.